This T cell receptor beta chain was identified in a study of cytomegalovirus exposure and HLA in healthy donors. Study observations and caveats: In a later analysis, at a false discovery rate of 0.05, roughly 16,000 TCR beta sequences matched HLA alleles.

As concerns this clone: What it binds is not known.

V dropped 1 base and J dropped 10; count of bases not matched to a gene: 11. This CDR3 comprises 15 residues. Germline V gene data show CDR1 as SGHVS and CDR2 as FQNEAQ. PCR employed 60 Vbeta and 13 Jbeta primers. Here immunoSEQ multiplex PCR was the method, and the copy in TCRdb shows in-frame clones only, minus some. Of approximately 210,000 clones in the sample, about nine tenths were seen once. The origin of this receptor is a man in his thirties or forties in good health and CMV-seronegative. The genes are TRBV7-8 and TRBJ2-3, with 7 bases identical to TRBD2. The material sequenced was PBMCs. CDR3: CASSLGGGVRGAQYF. The DNA for the CDR3 is TGTGCCAGCAGCTTAGGCGGGGGAGTCCGAGGAGCGCAGTATTTT.